This entry lists 19 T cell receptor beta chains sequenced from one sample in a study of cytomegalovirus exposure and HLA in healthy donors. A multiplex PCR was run with 60 Vbeta primers and 13 Jbeta primers. Here immunoSEQ multiplex PCR was the method, and the copy in TCRdb shows in-frame clones only, minus some. The table lists about 180,000 clones, 75% of them singletons. The material sequenced was PBMCs. The receptors here all came from a male donor in good health and CMV-seronegative.

This chain uses TRBV29-1 with TRBJ1-2, with D tentatively TRBD1 (6 bases). The CDR3 loop spans 13 amino acids. Trimming shortened V by 5 bases and J by 4 bases, and 14 bases separated the two germline ends. Germline CDR1 reads SQVTM; CDR2 reads ANQGSEA. CDR3 sequence: CSVPEGDIYGYTF. DNA of the CDR3: TGCAGCGTTCCTGAGGGGGATATCTATGGCTACACCTTC.

V usage is TRBV11-2 and J usage is TRBJ2-1; D ambiguous. Germline lookup yields CDR1 SGHAT and CDR2 FQNNGV. CDR3 length: 15 amino acids. V was cut by 0 bases and J by 8 bases, with 14 bases left in between. The CDR3 sequence is CASSLDRNLGYEQFF. The CDR3 region has the DNA TGTGCCAGCAGCTTAGATCGAAATCTAGGCTATGAGCAGTTCTTC.

The chain combines TRBV7-9 with TRBJ2-6; tentative D call: TRBD2 (6 bases). This CDR3 has 15 residues. The V and J ends lost 10 bases and 0 bases respectively, with 13 bases between them. From germline, CDR1 is SEHNR and CDR2 FQNEAQ (reference sequence). DNA for the CDR3: TGTGCCACGGACGCGGGGAGCTCTGGGGCCAACGTCCTGACTTTC. Translation gives CATDAGSSGANVLTF.

This clone appeared a few times. The rearrangement uses TRBV20-1 and TRBJ1-2; D gene uncertain. The germline gives CDR1 DFQATT, CDR2 SNEGSKA (reference sequence). Trimming cost V 0 bases and J 8 bases, with 7 bases left between them. There are 11 residues in the CDR3. The CDR3 DNA reads as TGCAGTGCTAGAGATCGGCGGGGCTACACCTTC. Its translation is CSARDRRGYTF.

This chain connects TRBV28 to TRBJ2-7; 8 bases align to TRBD1. This CDR3 has 14 residues. The trim removed 5 bases at V and 2 bases at J, leaving 5 bases unmatched. Looked up from germline, CDR1 is MDHEN and CDR2 is SYDVKM. This CDR3 is CASSLQGAAYEQYF. As DNA, the CDR3 is TGTGCCAGCAGTCTCCAGGGGGCCGCCTACGAGCAGTACTTC.

The chain couples TRBV18 to TRBJ1-5, with unresolved D. V gave up 3 bases and J gave up 0 bases, with 3 bases separating them. CDR3 size: 13 residues. Germline V lookup: CDR1 KGHSH, CDR2 LQKENI. The CDR3 bases are TGTGCCAGCTCACCTTATAGCAATCAGCCCCAGCATTTT. This gives the protein CASSPYSNQPQHF.

This chain joins TRBV5-4 and TRBJ2-7; D call uncertain. The V gene's germline CDR1 is SGHNT and CDR2 YYREEE (reference sequence). Trimming removed 3 bases at V and 6 bases at J, with 7 bases between. This CDR3 comprises 11 residues. The CDR3 here is CASSSGREQYF. The CDR3 nucleotides read TGTGCCAGCAGCTCCGGTCGCGAGCAGTACTTC. The full variable domain, rest sourced from reference TRBV5-4 and TRBJ2-7, is ETGVTQSPTHLIKTRGQQVTLRCSSQSGHNTVSWYQQALGQGPQFIFQYYREEENGRGNFPPRFSGLQFPNYSSELNVNALELDDSALYLCASSSGREQYFGPGTRLTVT.

Regarding this clone: At one boundary the junction diverges from the germline segment, which might be a read error. The rearrangement uses TRBV29-1 and TRBJ2-1; D not certain. Germline CDR1 is SQVTM and CDR2 is ANQGSEA. The CDR3 sequence is 14 residues long. In DNA form, the CDR3 reads TGCAGCGTCGAAGGGTACAGAATCTACAATGAGCAGTTCTTC. It specifies CSVEGYRIYNEQFF.

The rearrangement links TRBV19 to TRBJ2-3; no definite D call. V was cut by 5 bases and J by 6 bases, with 15 bases left in between. This CDR3 has 14 residues. Germline CDR1 and CDR2: LNHDA and SQIVND (reference sequence). CDR3 loop: CASSRLGFGDTQYF. The CDR3 DNA follows: TGTGCCAGTAGTCGCCTCGGGTTTGGGGATACGCAGTATTTT.

The chain joins TRBV28 to TRBJ1-4; 10 nucleotides agree with TRBD1. This CDR3 is 15 amino acids long. Germline V gives CDR1 MDHEN, CDR2 SYDVKM. Trimming cost V 8 bases and J 5 bases; bases outside gene matches: 8. The DNA of the CDR3 is TGTGCCAGCGGGGTTTGGACAGGGGGGAATGAAAAACTGTTTTTT. Translated: CASGVWTGGNEKLFF.

The V and J genes are TRBV7-8 and TRBJ1-2; a weak D match, TRBD1 (5 bases). V was clipped by 1 base and J by 3 bases, with 12 bases between them. CDR1 is SGHVS, CDR2 FQNEAQ, per germline. The CDR3 runs 15 residues. The CDR3 is CASSLGIWGDYGYTF. Written as DNA, the CDR3 is TGTGCCAGCAGCTTAGGTATCTGGGGGGACTATGGCTACACCTTC.

The rearrangement joins TRBV6-5 to TRBJ1-3; 7 bases agree with TRBD1. After removal of 6 bases from V and 0 bases from J, the junction contained 5 bases not matched to a gene. The CDR3 contains 15 residues. The germline V gene has CDR1 MNHEY and CDR2 SVGAGI. CDR3 region: CASRPPGGSGNTIYF. The CDR3 DNA reads TGTGCCAGCAGACCCCCAGGGGGCTCTGGAAACACCATATATTTT.

The genes are TRBV7-3 and TRBJ2-1, with TRBD2 matching over 11 bases. CDR3 size: 16 residues. Trimming at V came to 0 bases and at J to 6 bases, leaving 4 bases not matched to a gene. Germline CDR1 reads SGHTA; CDR2 reads FQGTGA. CDR3 protein: CASSLTLAGGGNEQFF. CDR3 DNA sequence: TGTGCCAGCAGCTTAACTCTAGCGGGAGGAGGCAATGAGCAGTTCTTC.

In its sample, this clone was seen many times. V gene TRBV5-1 combines with J gene TRBJ2-1; D gene ambiguous. V was trimmed by 1 base and J by 7 bases, leaving 9 bases between them. Per germline, CDR1 SGHRS and CDR2 YFSETQ. The CDR3 runs to 13 residues. The CDR3 DNA sequence: TGCGCCAGCAGCTTGTCGACGGGTAATGAGCAGTTCTTC. It is translated as CASSLSTGNEQFF.

This clone was seen a handful of times. This chain joins TRBV28 and TRBJ1-5; TRBD1 might be the D (6 bases). The CDR3 loop spans 14 amino acids. V was pared by 4 bases and J by 4 bases, with 11 bases between. Germline V gives CDR1 MDHEN, CDR2 SYDVKM. The CDR3 loop reads CASSWDTANQPQHF. The DNA of the CDR3 is TGTGCCAGCAGTTGGGACACGGCTAATCAGCCCCAGCATTTT.

The CDR3 coding sequence is TGTGCCAGCAGCTTAGCCGTAACAGGGTTCGCTGAAGCTTTCTTT. Amino acids: CASSLAVTGFAEAFF. This chain uses TRBV7-9 with TRBJ1-1, with D possibly being TRBD1 (6 bases). The CDR3 runs to 15 residues. Germline assignment: CDR1 SEHNR and CDR2 FQNEAQ (reference sequence). Trimming removed 0 bases at V and 6 bases at J, with 14 bases between.

Written as DNA, the CDR3 is TGTGCCAGCAGCCGACTGCTGGACACTGAAGCTTTCTTT. This codes for CASSRLLDTEAFF. The chain has TRBV14 and TRBJ1-1; D is ambiguous. The germline V gene has CDR1 SGHDN and CDR2 FVKESK. This CDR3 spans 13 amino acids. The V gene lost 4 bases and the J gene lost 3 bases, with 9 bases spanning the gap.

In its sample, this clone was seen once. The rearrangement joins TRBV30 to TRBJ2-4, with D possibly matching TRBD2 (6 bases). The CDR3 covers 12 residues. Germline V gene sequence: CDR1 GTSNPN, CDR2 SVGIG (reference sequence). V was clipped by 6 bases and J by 8 bases, with 14 bases between them. CDR3 protein: CACGTGGDIQYF. The CDR3 nucleotides are TGTGCCTGCGGGACTGGGGGAGACATTCAGTACTTC.

The genes are TRBV7-2 and TRBJ1-2; 8 positions match TRBD1. J lost 4 bases, V lost 5 bases, and 9 bases had no gene match. The CDR3 is made up of 15 amino acids. Germline loops: CDR1 SGHTA, CDR2 FQGNSA. In nucleotides, the CDR3 is TGTGCCAGCAGCGGGGGACAGGCTACTCGCTATGGCTACACCTTC. It yields the protein CASSGGQATRYGYTF.